One T cell receptor beta chain is described in this entry. Its specificity is unknown. The entry originates in a study of cytomegalovirus exposure and HLA in healthy donors. Study observations and caveats: Sequencing had likely introduced a cluster of highly shared sequence variants as an artifact. Sequencing depth roughly uniform across donors was assumed in presence/absence analyses. When analyzed later, a missense DCLRE1C variant was found to be linked to TCR beta V- and J-gene trimming.

There are 16 residues in the CDR3. Germline CDR1 reads MDHEN; CDR2 reads SYDVKM. V was pared by 4 bases and J by 9 bases, with 12 bases of the junction left unmatched. PCR used 60 Vbeta primers and 13 Jbeta primers. The data were produced by immunoSEQ multiplex PCR, yet TCRdb's version contains in-frame clones alone and is incomplete. The profile shows approximately 110,000 clones, around four fifths of them singletons. Sequencing was done on a sample of PBMCs. This sequence originates from a woman between 40 and 50 years old in good health and CMV-seropositive. This chain connects TRBV28 to TRBJ1-6, with TRBD1 matching 7 bases. The CDR3 nucleotides are TGTGCCAGCAGTTCGGCCCCAGGGGGATGGAGTTCACCCCTCCACTTT. This codes for CASSSAPGGWSSPLHF.